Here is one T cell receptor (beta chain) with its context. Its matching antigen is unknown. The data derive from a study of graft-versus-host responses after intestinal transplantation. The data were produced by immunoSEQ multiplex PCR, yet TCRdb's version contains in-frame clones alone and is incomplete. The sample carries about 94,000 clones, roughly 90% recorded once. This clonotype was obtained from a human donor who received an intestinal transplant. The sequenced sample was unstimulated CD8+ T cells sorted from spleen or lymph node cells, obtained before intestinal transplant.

DNA of the CDR3: TGTGCCAGCAGTGATTACAACTACGAGCAGTACTTC. Translating it yields CASSDYNYEQYF. The V call is TRBV2, the J call TRBJ2-7; D gene ambiguous. Looked up from germline, CDR1 is SNHLY and CDR2 is FYNNEI. The CDR3 runs 12 residues. Trimming pared 3 bases from V and 3 bases from J, leaving 6 bases between.